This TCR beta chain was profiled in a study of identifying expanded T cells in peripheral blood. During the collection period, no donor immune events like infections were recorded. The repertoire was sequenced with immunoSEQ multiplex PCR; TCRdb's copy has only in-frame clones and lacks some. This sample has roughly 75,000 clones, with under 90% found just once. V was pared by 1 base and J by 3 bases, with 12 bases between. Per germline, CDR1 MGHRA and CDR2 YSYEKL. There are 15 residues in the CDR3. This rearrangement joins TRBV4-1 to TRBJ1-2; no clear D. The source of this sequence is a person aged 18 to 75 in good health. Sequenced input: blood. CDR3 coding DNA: TGCGCCAGCAGCCAAGCTCTCGGGGATTACTATGGCTACACCTTC. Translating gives CASSQALGDYYGYTF.